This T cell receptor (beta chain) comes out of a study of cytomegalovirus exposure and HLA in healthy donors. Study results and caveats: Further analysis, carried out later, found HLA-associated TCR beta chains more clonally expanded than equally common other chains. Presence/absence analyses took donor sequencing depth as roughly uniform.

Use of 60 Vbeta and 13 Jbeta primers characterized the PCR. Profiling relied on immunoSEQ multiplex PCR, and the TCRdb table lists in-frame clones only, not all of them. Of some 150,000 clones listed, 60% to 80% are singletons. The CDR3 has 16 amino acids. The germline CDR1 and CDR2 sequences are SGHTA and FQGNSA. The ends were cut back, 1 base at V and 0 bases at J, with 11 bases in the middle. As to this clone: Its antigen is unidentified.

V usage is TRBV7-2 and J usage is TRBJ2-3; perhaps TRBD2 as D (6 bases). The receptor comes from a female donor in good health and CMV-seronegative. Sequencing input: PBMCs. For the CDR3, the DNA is TGTGCCAGCAGCTTAGTTGGGGACTCTAGCACAGATACGCAGTATTTT. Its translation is CASSLVGDSSTDTQYF. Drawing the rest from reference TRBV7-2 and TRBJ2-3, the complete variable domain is GAGVSQSPSNKVTEKGKDVELRCDPISGHTALYWYRQSLGQGLEFLIYFQGNSAPDKSGLPSDRFSAERTGGSVSTLTIQRTQQEDSAVYLCASSLVGDSSTDTQYFGPGTRLTVL.